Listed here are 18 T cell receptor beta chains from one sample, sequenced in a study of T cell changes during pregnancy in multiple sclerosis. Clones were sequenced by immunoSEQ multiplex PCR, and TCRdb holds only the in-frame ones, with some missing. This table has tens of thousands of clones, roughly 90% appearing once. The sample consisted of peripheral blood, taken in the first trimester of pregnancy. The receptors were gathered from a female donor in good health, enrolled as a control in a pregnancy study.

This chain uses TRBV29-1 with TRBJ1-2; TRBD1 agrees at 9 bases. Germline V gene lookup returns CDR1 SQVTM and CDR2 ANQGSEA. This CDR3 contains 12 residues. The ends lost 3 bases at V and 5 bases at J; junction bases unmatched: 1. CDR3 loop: CSVEDRGYGYTF. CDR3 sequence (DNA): TGCAGCGTTGAGGACAGGGGATATGGCTACACCTTC.

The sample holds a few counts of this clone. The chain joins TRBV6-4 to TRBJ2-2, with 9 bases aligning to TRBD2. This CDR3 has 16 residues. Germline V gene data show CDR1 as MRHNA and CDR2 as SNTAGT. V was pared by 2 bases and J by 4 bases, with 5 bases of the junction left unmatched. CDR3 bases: TGTGCCAGCAGTGACACCTTAGCGGGGGTCACCGGGGAGCTGTTTTTT. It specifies CASSDTLAGVTGELFF.

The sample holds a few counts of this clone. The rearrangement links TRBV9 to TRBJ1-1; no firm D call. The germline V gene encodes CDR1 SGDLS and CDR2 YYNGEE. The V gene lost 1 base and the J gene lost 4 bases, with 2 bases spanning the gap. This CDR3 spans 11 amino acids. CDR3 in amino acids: CASSVLTEAFF. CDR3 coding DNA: TGTGCCAGCAGCGTACTCACTGAAGCTTTCTTT.

The CDR3: CASSFSTSGGPHEQFF. CDR3 nucleotide sequence: TGTGCCAGCAGCTTCTCGACTAGCGGGGGGCCCCATGAGCAGTTCTTC. J is TRBJ2-1 and V is TRBV7-2; 13 positions match TRBD2. CDR1 SGHTA and CDR2 FQGNSA come from the germline V gene. The CDR3 runs 16 residues. Trimming cost V 3 bases and J 8 bases; bases outside gene matches: 7. Using reference TRBV7-2 and TRBJ2-1 for the parts outside the CDR3, the full variable domain is GAGVSQSPSNKVTEKGKDVELRCDPISGHTALYWYRQSLGQGLEFLIYFQGNSAPDKSGLPSDRFSAERTGGSVSTLTIQRTQQEDSAVYLCASSFSTSGGPHEQFFGPGTRLTVL.

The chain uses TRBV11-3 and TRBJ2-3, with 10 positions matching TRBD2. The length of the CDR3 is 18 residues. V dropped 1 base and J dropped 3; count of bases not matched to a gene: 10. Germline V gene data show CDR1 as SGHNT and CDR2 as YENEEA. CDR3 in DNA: TGTGCCAGCAGCTTAGGGTCCGCACTAGCGGGAATGACAGATACGCAGTATTTT. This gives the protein CASSLGSALAGMTDTQYF.

CDR3 sequence (DNA): TGCGCCAGCAGCAAAGGAGGGCTAGCGGGAGGCGATGAGCAGTTCTTC. Protein sequence: CASSKGGLAGGDEQFF. This rearrangement joins TRBV5-1 to TRBJ2-1; 11 nucleotides line up with TRBD2. Germline-derived CDR1 and CDR2 are SGHRS and YFSETQ. CDR3 size: 16 residues. After removal of 4 bases from V and 8 bases from J, the junction contained 11 bases not matched to a gene.

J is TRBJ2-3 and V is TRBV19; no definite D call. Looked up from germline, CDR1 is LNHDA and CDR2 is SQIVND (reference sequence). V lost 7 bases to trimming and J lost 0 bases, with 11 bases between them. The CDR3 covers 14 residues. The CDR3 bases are TGTGCCAGTAAAAGCACAGCTAGCACAGATACGCAGTATTTT. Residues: CASKSTASTDTQYF.

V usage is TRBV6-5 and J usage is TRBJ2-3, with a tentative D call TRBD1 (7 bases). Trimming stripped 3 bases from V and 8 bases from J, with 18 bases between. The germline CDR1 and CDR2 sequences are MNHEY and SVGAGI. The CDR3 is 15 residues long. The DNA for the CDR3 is TGTGCCAGCAGTTATAGGCAGGGGGGTTTCGGTACGCAGTATTTT. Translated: CASSYRQGGFGTQYF.

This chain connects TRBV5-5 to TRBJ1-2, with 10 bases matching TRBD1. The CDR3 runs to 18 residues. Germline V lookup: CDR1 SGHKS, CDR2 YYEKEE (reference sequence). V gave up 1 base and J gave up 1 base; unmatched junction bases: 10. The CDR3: CASSLMDRGFSGNYGYTF. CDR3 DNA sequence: TGTGCCAGCAGCTTGATGGACAGGGGGTTTTCGGGTAACTATGGCTACACCTTC.

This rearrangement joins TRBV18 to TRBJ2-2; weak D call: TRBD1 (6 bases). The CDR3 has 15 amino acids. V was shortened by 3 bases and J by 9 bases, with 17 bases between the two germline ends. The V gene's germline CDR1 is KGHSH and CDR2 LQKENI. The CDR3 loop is CASSPLGGTDRELFF. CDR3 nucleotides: TGTGCCAGCTCACCCCTAGGGGGAACGGATCGGGAGCTGTTTTTT.

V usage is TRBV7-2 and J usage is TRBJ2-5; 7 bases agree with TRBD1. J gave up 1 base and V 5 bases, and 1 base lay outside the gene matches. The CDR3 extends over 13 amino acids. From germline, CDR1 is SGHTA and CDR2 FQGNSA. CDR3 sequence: CASSRDSQETQYF. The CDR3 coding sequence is TGTGCCAGCAGCCGGGACAGCCAAGAGACCCAGTACTTC.

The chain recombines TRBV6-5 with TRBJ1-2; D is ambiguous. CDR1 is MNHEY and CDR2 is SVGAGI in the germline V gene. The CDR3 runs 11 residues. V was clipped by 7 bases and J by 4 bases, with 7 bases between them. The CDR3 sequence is CASKSGYGYTF. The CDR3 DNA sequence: TGTGCCAGCAAGAGCGGCTATGGCTACACCTTC.

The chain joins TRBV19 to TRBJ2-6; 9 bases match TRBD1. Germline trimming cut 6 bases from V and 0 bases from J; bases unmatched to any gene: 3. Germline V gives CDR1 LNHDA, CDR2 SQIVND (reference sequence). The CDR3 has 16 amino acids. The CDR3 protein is CASSDRGSSGANVLTF. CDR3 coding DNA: TGTGCCAGTAGCGACAGGGGGTCCTCTGGGGCCAACGTCCTGACTTTC.

The CDR3 DNA reads as TGCGCCAGCAGCCACGGGGGTATGGAGCAGTTCTTC. It yields the protein CASSHGGMEQFF. The chain uses TRBV5-1 and TRBJ2-1; tentatively, D is TRBD2 (6 bases). Germline-derived CDR1 and CDR2 are SGHRS and YFSETQ. V lost 4 bases to trimming and J lost 10 bases, with 12 bases between them. This CDR3 is built from 12 residues.

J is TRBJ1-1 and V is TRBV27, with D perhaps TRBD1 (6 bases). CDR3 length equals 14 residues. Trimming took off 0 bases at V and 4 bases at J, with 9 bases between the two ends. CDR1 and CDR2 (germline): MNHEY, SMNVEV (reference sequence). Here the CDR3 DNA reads TGTGCCAGCAGTTTATCCCTGGACAGCACTGAAGCTTTCTTT. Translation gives CASSLSLDSTEAFF.

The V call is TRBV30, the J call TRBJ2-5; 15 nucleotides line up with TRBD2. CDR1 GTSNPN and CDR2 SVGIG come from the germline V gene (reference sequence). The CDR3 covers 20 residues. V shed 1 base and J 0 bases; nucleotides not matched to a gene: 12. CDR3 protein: CAWSAYSGLAGGPNQETQYF. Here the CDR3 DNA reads TGTGCCTGGAGTGCGTACTCAGGACTAGCGGGAGGGCCGAACCAAGAGACCCAGTACTTC. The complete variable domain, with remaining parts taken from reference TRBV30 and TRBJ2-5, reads SQTIHQWPATLVQPVGSPLSLECTVEGTSNPNLYWYRQAAGRGLQLLFYSVGIGQISSEVPQNLSASRPQDRQFILSSKKLLLSDSGFYLCAWSAYSGLAGGPNQETQYFGPGTRLLVL.

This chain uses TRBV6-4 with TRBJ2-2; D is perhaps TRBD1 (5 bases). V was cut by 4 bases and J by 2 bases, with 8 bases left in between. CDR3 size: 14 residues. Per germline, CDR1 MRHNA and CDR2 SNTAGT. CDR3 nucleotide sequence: TGTGCCAGCAGTGCCGACAGAAACACCGGGGAGCTGTTTTTT. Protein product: CASSADRNTGELFF.

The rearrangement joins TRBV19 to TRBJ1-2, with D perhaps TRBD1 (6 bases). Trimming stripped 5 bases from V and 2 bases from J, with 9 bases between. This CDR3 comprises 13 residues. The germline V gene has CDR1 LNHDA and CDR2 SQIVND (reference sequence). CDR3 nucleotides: TGTGCCAGTAGTGCCGACAGGAACTATGGCTACACCTTC. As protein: CASSADRNYGYTF.